One sample yielded the 23 T cell receptor beta chains listed below, sequenced in a study of blood T cell repertoires in COVID-19. Method: immunoSEQ multiplex PCR; TCRdb's copy keeps in-frame clones and lacks some. The table has approximately 130,000 clones, around 85% seen once. The sample comprised peripheral blood. All receptors come from a human donor in a cohort sampled during active COVID-19.

This clone was seen only a few times. The chain has TRBV18 and TRBJ2-1; the match to TRBD2 covers 8 bases. The germline CDR1 and CDR2 sequences are KGHSH and LQKENI. V lost 2 bases, J lost 10 bases, and 7 bases stayed unmatched. This CDR3 is 14 amino acids long. The CDR3 loop reads CASSPKISGGEQFF. CDR3 nucleotide sequence: TGTGCCAGCTCACCAAAGATCAGCGGGGGCGAGCAGTTCTTC.

This clone has just one count. The CDR3 reads CASGDTNSYEQYF. The CDR3 nucleotides read TGTGCCAGCGGGGACACCAACTCCTACGAGCAGTACTTC. The chain couples TRBV7-9 to TRBJ2-7; D perhaps matches TRBD1 (6 bases). Between the trimmed V and J ends, which lost 8 bases and 0 bases, there was a span of 11 bases. The CDR3 runs to 13 residues. Germline V gives CDR1 SEHNR, CDR2 FQNEAQ (reference sequence). The whole variable domain, remainder taken from reference TRBV7-9 and TRBJ2-7, is DTGVSQNPRHKITKRGQNVTFRCDPISEHNRLYWYRQTLGQGPEFLTYFQNEAQLEKSRLLSDRFSAERPKGSFSTLEIQRTEQGDSAMYLCASGDTNSYEQYFGPGTRLTVT.

The chain has TRBV7-2 and TRBJ1-1; 9 bases are a match to TRBD1. With 4 bases clipped from V and 4 bases from J, the junction kept 16 bases outside the gene matches. CDR1 SGHTA and CDR2 FQGNSA come from the germline V gene. The CDR3 extends over 18 amino acids. The CDR3 spells CASSSGTGFVGRFTEAFF. Here the CDR3 DNA reads TGTGCCAGCAGCTCCGGGACAGGGTTCGTAGGTAGATTCACTGAAGCTTTCTTT. The full variable domain, with the rest looked up from reference TRBV7-2 and TRBJ1-1, is GAGVSQSPSNKVTEKGKDVELRCDPISGHTALYWYRQSLGQGLEFLIYFQGNSAPDKSGLPSDRFSAERTGGSVSTLTIQRTQQEDSAVYLCASSSGTGFVGRFTEAFFGQGTRLTVV.

As regards this clone: At the DNA level, this CDR3 is encoded by other sequences in the same sample as well. The rearrangement links TRBV7-2 to TRBJ2-5, with a tentative D call TRBD2 (6 bases). Per germline, CDR1 SGHTA and CDR2 FQGNSA. Trimming left V 0 bases short and J 5 bases short, with 10 bases between. The CDR3 is 14 residues long. Here the CDR3 reads CASSLAPGRETQYF. The CDR3 region has the DNA TGTGCCAGCAGCTTAGCCCCAGGGAGGGAGACCCAGTACTTC.

CDR3 nucleotides: TGTGCCAGCAGCTTGAGTCTTATCCTAGCGGGTGCCAACGAGCAGTACGTC. Residues: CASSLSLILAGANEQYV. The rearrangement joins TRBV5-6 to TRBJ2-7; 8 nucleotides agree with TRBD2. Germline trimming cut 1 base from V and 5 bases from J; bases unmatched to any gene: 14. The CDR3 length is 17 residues. The germline CDR1 and CDR2 sequences are SGHDT and YYEEEE.

The V call is TRBV6-1, the J call TRBJ1-2; D unclear. The germline V gene has CDR1 MNHNS and CDR2 SASEGT. V was clipped by 2 bases and J by 8 bases, with 12 bases between them. CDR3 length: 13 residues. The CDR3 nucleotides read TGTGCCAGCAGTGAAAGGAGAAGAAGGGGCTACACCTTC. Protein: CASSERRRRGYTF.

The rearrangement uses TRBV12-3 or TRBV12-4 and TRBJ2-7; TRBD2 might be the D (6 bases). Trimming took off 4 bases at V and 7 bases at J, with 11 bases between the two ends. The CDR3 consists of 12 residues. The CDR3 here is CASSSGRGEQYF. CDR3 DNA: TGTGCCAGCAGTTCCGGACGGGGGGAGCAGTACTTC.

The J gene is TRBJ1-1, the V gene TRBV7-9; D unclear. Germline V gene data show CDR1 as SEHNR and CDR2 as FQNEAQ (reference sequence). The CDR3 length is 17 residues. Trimming took 1 base from V and 1 from J, leaving 16 bases between them. DNA of the CDR3: TGTGCCAGCAGCTTAGGGCAGGATAGATTTAGGAACACTGAAGCTTTCTTT. It yields the protein CASSLGQDRFRNTEAFF.

J is TRBJ2-1 and V is TRBV7-2, with D unclear. With 3 bases removed from V and 4 bases from J, the gap between germline ends came to 7 bases. CDR1 is SGHTA, CDR2 FQGNSA, per germline. This CDR3 is built from 13 residues. The CDR3 DNA sequence: TGTGCCAGCAGCTTGGCCTCTTACAATGAGCAGTTCTTC. Encoded protein: CASSLASYNEQFF.

V gene TRBV7-9 combines with J gene TRBJ1-2; weak D call: TRBD1 (6 bases). V was clipped by 1 base and J by 6 bases, with 15 bases between them. This CDR3 spans 15 amino acids. Germline V CDR1 and CDR2: SEHNR, FQNEAQ (reference sequence). DNA for the CDR3: TGTGCCAGCAGCTTAGGAGCAGGGGAAGTAGATGGCTACACCTTC. It is translated as CASSLGAGEVDGYTF.

V is TRBV15 and J is TRBJ2-7; 9 nucleotides match TRBD2. CDR1 and CDR2 from the germline V gene are LNHNV and YYDKDF (reference sequence). V shed 1 base, J shed 2 bases, and the junction held 3 bases outside the gene matches. CDR3 length equals 15 residues. The CDR3 protein is CATSRGPSGAYEQYV. The DNA of the CDR3 is TGTGCCACCAGCAGAGGCCCTAGCGGGGCCTACGAGCAGTACGTC.

The gene calls are TRBV3-1 (or the pseudogene TRBV3-2) and TRBJ1-2; the D gene is possibly TRBD1 (6 bases). CDR1 is LGHDT, CDR2 YNNKEL, per germline (reference sequence). V was cut by 1 base and J by 2 bases, with 11 bases left in between. CDR3 length equals 15 residues. DNA of the CDR3: TGTGCCAGCAGCCAAGGCCAAGACAGGAACTATGGCTACACCTTC. Translation: CASSQGQDRNYGYTF.

There are a few counts of this clone. J is TRBJ1-6 and V is TRBV5-1; TRBD1 matches 11 bases. The trim removed 2 bases at V and 4 bases at J, leaving 8 bases unmatched. The CDR3 is 18 amino acids. CDR1 is SGHRS and CDR2 is YFSETQ in the germline V gene. CDR3 bases: TGCGCCAGCAGCTTCATGGGGACAGGGGGGAATTATAATTCACCCCTCCACTTT. Translating it yields CASSFMGTGGNYNSPLHF.

CDR3 loop: CASSIAGLVGQPQHF. The CDR3 region has the DNA TGTGCCAGTAGTATTGCAGGGTTGGTCGGTCAGCCCCAGCATTTT. V is TRBV19 and J is TRBJ1-5, with D perhaps TRBD1 (5 bases). The ends were cut back, 3 bases at V and 6 bases at J, with 15 bases in the middle. This CDR3 spans 15 amino acids. From germline, CDR1 is LNHDA and CDR2 SQIVND (reference sequence).

V usage is TRBV19 and J usage is TRBJ1-1, with D tentatively TRBD1 (5 bases). CDR3 length: 15 residues. The germline V gene encodes CDR1 LNHDA and CDR2 SQIVND (reference sequence). V was shortened by 0 bases and J by 0 bases, with 8 bases between the two germline ends. The CDR3 region is CASSIEGGMNTEAFF. The CDR3 coding sequence is TGTGCCAGTAGTATAGAGGGGGGTATGAACACTGAAGCTTTCTTT.

The chain combines TRBV27 with TRBJ2-6; possible D gene TRBD2, 6 bases. This CDR3 is built from 19 residues. Germline V CDR1 and CDR2: MNHEY, SMNVEV (reference sequence). V was clipped by 5 bases and J by 0 bases, with 20 bases between them. The CDR3 bases are TGTGCCAGCAGTCCACCTCGGAGGGGTGAAAGCTCTGGGGCCAACGTCCTGACTTTC. This sequence encodes CASSPPRRGESSGANVLTF.

The chain couples TRBV28 to TRBJ1-4; D remains ambiguous. V was trimmed by 3 bases and J by 5 bases, leaving 7 bases between them. This CDR3 is 13 amino acids long. Germline CDR1 MDHEN, CDR2 SYDVKM. For the CDR3, the DNA is TGTGCCAGCAGTTTGTCACAGAATGAAAAACTGTTTTTT. Translated, it gives CASSLSQNEKLFF.

The genes are TRBV2 and TRBJ2-7, with TRBD1 identical over 8 bases. Germline values: CDR1 SNHLY, CDR2 FYNNEI. After removal of 6 bases from V and 3 bases from J, the junction contained 4 bases not matched to a gene. This CDR3 is 13 amino acids long. DNA for the CDR3: TGTGCCAGCAGGGGGACAGGTTACTACGAGCAGTACTTC. Translation: CASRGTGYYEQYF.

The chain links TRBV19 to TRBJ1-2; D is unresolved. This CDR3 region has 15 residues. V was cut by 3 bases and J by 4 bases, with 15 bases left in between. Germline V lookup: CDR1 LNHDA, CDR2 SQIVND (reference sequence). The CDR3 DNA follows: TGTGCCAGTAGTATCCGCGGAGGCCCCAGCTATGGCTACACCTTC. Translating it yields CASSIRGGPSYGYTF.

The V gene is TRBV15, the J gene TRBJ2-7; the D is unclear. The CDR3 contains 13 residues. In germline, CDR1 is LNHNV, CDR2 YYDKDF (reference sequence). V lost 3 bases, J lost 2 bases, and 8 bases lay in between. The CDR3 coding sequence is TGTGCCACCAGCAGGCAGTTCGCCTACGAGCAGTACTTC. Protein sequence: CATSRQFAYEQYF.

The rearrangement joins TRBV5-8 to TRBJ2-7; TRBD2 aligns across 13 bases. This CDR3 comprises 15 residues. Germline V lookup: CDR1 SGHTS, CDR2 YDEGEE. Germline trimming cut 3 bases from V and 2 bases from J; bases unmatched to any gene: 2. The CDR3 DNA reads TGTGCCAGCAGCTCAGGACTAGCGGGAGCCTACGAGCAGTACGTC. Its translation is CASSSGLAGAYEQYV.

This chain links TRBV12-3 or TRBV12-4 with TRBJ1-1; D unclear. CDR3 length: 13 residues. With 2 bases removed from V and 11 bases from J, the gap between germline ends came to 15 bases. CDR3 sequence reads: CASSLNLATGAFF. CDR3 nucleotide sequence: TGTGCCAGCAGTTTAAATCTCGCGACGGGGGCTTTCTTT.

The rearrangement uses TRBV9 and TRBJ1-2; 8 bases line up with TRBD1. Germline CDR1 and CDR2: SGDLS and YYNGEE. V dropped 3 bases and J dropped 2; count of bases not matched to a gene: 3. The CDR3 spans 14 residues. Here the CDR3 DNA reads TGTGCCAGCAGCGCCGGGGACAGGAACTATGGCTACACCTTC. It yields the protein CASSAGDRNYGYTF.